A single sample gave rise to the 20 T cell receptor beta chains below, sequenced in a study of graft-versus-host responses after intestinal transplantation. Profiled with immunoSEQ multiplex PCR; TCRdb holds only in-frame clones, not every one. This sample yields tens of thousands of clones, of which about 90% are seen a single time; around 1.5% belongs to the top ten. The sample here was PBMCs, taken 26 days after transplant. These receptors all stem from a human patient who received an intestinal transplant, so some T cells may come from the graft donor.

The rearrangement links TRBV6-1 to TRBJ1-5; D remains unclear. V gave up 8 bases and J gave up 5 bases, with 16 bases separating them. The CDR3 covers 14 residues. The germline CDR1 and CDR2 sequences are MNHNS and SASEGT. This CDR3 reads CASGEGSPHQPQHF. DNA for the CDR3: TGTGCCAGCGGGGAGGGATCGCCCCATCAGCCCCAGCATTTT.

The chain couples TRBV27 to TRBJ2-3; tentative D call: TRBD1 (5 bases). Germline V lookup: CDR1 MNHEY, CDR2 SMNVEV (reference sequence). The V gene lost 2 bases and the J gene lost 0 bases, with 9 bases spanning the gap. There are 15 residues in the CDR3. The CDR3 region has the DNA TGTGCCAGCAGTTTAGGGGCGGAAAGCACAGATACGCAGTATTTT. This translates into CASSLGAESTDTQYF.

The chain combines TRBV25-1 with TRBJ1-2, with D possibly matching TRBD1 (6 bases). This CDR3 is 14 amino acids long. Germline assignment: CDR1 MGHDK and CDR2 SYGVNS. Between the trimmed V and J ends, which lost 4 bases and 1 base, there was a span of 10 bases. The CDR3 here is CASSGAGDNYGYTF. In DNA, the CDR3 is TGTGCCAGCAGTGGGGCAGGGGATAACTATGGCTACACCTTC.

The V and J genes are TRBV19 and TRBJ1-5, with 8 bases lining up with TRBD1. Germline CDR1 LNHDA, CDR2 SQIVND (reference sequence). The CDR3 contains 15 residues. With V trimmed by 5 bases and J by 2 bases, 5 bases remained unmatched. This CDR3 is CASSPWGQGNQPQHF. DNA for the CDR3: TGTGCCAGTAGTCCGTGGGGACAGGGCAATCAGCCCCAGCATTTT.

This chain uses TRBV5-1 with TRBJ1-6; 7 bases map to TRBD1. Germline trimming cut 0 bases from V and 10 bases from J; bases unmatched to any gene: 7. Germline values: CDR1 SGHRS, CDR2 YFSETQ. The length of the CDR3 is 15 residues. CDR3 residues: CASSLDGDSRSPLHF. The DNA for the CDR3 is TGCGCCAGCAGCTTGGACGGGGACAGCAGATCACCCCTCCACTTT.

The rearrangement uses TRBV9 and TRBJ2-5; TRBD2 agrees at 14 bases. V trimming: 0 bases; J trimming: 1 base; junction bases outside the gene matches: 5. CDR1 is SGDLS and CDR2 is YYNGEE in the germline V gene. The CDR3 totals 18 residues. In DNA form, the CDR3 reads TGTGCCAGCAGCGTAGCTTCGGGACTAGCGGGGGTCCAAGAGACCCAGTACTTC. Protein product: CASSVASGLAGVQETQYF.

V is TRBV2 and J is TRBJ2-5; D is possibly TRBD1 (5 bases). CDR3 size: 15 residues. V lost 7 bases, J lost 4 bases, and 19 bases lay in between. Germline CDR1 SNHLY, CDR2 FYNNEI. This CDR3 is CASTPSARQRETQYF. CDR3 sequence (DNA): TGTGCCAGCACCCCCTCGGCCCGACAGAGAGAGACCCAGTACTTC. Looking up the rest from reference TRBV2 and TRBJ2-5 gives the full variable domain: EPEVTQTPSHQVTQMGQEVILRCVPISNHLYFYWYRQILGQKVEFLVSFYNNEISEKSEIFDDQFSVERPDGSNFTLKIRSTKLEDSAMYFCASTPSARQRETQYFGPGTRLLVL.

The chain links TRBV18 to TRBJ2-7; weak D call: TRBD2 (5 bases). The CDR3 has 13 amino acids. CDR1 is KGHSH and CDR2 is LQKENI in the germline V gene. V was pared by 3 bases and J by 3 bases, with 9 bases between. CDR3 in DNA: TGTGCCAGCTCACCCCTCGGGGTCTACGAGCAGTACTTC. This translates into CASSPLGVYEQYF.

The genes are TRBV2 and TRBJ1-1; D not certain. Germline CDR1 and CDR2: SNHLY and FYNNEI. The length of the CDR3 is 11 residues. Deletions cut 7 bases from V and 4 bases from J, with 7 bases between. The CDR3 loop reads CASKFRTEAFF. In DNA form, the CDR3 reads TGTGCCAGCAAATTCCGCACTGAAGCTTTCTTT.

This clone was detected once. Within the sample, other DNA sequences also encode this same CDR3. The chain is built from TRBV4-1 and TRBJ2-7; D ambiguous. Germline CDR1 reads MGHRA; CDR2 reads YSYEKL. This CDR3 has 13 residues. V lost 1 base, J lost 4 bases, and 8 bases lay in between. CDR3 loop: CASSQVPGYEQYF. As DNA, the CDR3 is TGCGCCAGCAGCCAAGTCCCCGGGTACGAGCAGTACTTC.

This clone was seen only once. The CDR3 is CASSSDSWTEAFF. CDR3 nucleotide sequence: TGTGCCAGCAGCTCGGACAGTTGGACTGAAGCTTTCTTT. This chain links TRBV7-9 with TRBJ1-1; TRBD1 is a possible D gene (6 bases). V gave up 4 bases and J gave up 5 bases, with 11 bases separating them. This CDR3 spans 13 amino acids. Germline CDR1 and CDR2: SEHNR and FQNEAQ (reference sequence).

The table lists this clone with a count of one. The chain links TRBV28 to TRBJ1-1, with a weak D call TRBD1 (5 bases). The germline V gene has CDR1 MDHEN and CDR2 SYDVKM. The V and J ends lost 7 bases and 1 base respectively, with 13 bases between them. There are 14 residues in the CDR3. CDR3 amino acids: CASNTGTSNTEAFF. The CDR3 bases are TGTGCCAGCAATACGGGGACTTCGAACACTGAAGCTTTCTTT. The whole variable domain, remainder taken from reference TRBV28 and TRBJ1-1, is DVKVTQSSRYLVKRTGEKVFLECVQDMDHENMFWYRQDPGLGLRLIYFSYDVKMKEKGDIPEGYSVSREKKERFSLILESASTNQTSMYLCASNTGTSNTEAFFGQGTRLTVV.

This chain joins TRBV6-5 and TRBJ2-1, with 12 bases identical to TRBD2. The CDR3 spans 16 residues. Germline V gene data show CDR1 as MNHEY and CDR2 as SVGAGI. The V gene end was trimmed by 0 bases and the J gene end by 7 bases; junction bases not matched to a gene: 4. In nucleotides, the CDR3 is TGTGCCAGCAGTTACTCGGCACTAGCGGGGGGAAATGAGCAGTTCTTC. It yields the protein CASSYSALAGGNEQFF.

This sequence joins TRBV7-8 and TRBJ2-5, with TRBD1 identical over 7 bases. Trimming took 5 bases from V and 2 from J; bases not matched to a gene: 11. This CDR3 region has 16 residues. Germline V CDR1 and CDR2: SGHVS, FQNEAQ. The chain's CDR3 is CASSASGGYSQETQYF. As DNA, the CDR3 is TGTGCCAGCAGCGCGTCAGGGGGATACTCTCAAGAGACCCAGTACTTC.

V is TRBV10-3 and J is TRBJ2-7; the D is unclear. This CDR3 is built from 17 residues. With 0 bases removed from V and 2 bases from J, the gap between germline ends came to 17 bases. Germline lookup yields CDR1 ENHRY and CDR2 SYGVKD. The CDR3 nucleotides are TGTGCCATCAGTGAGTCGTTCCCTAGATTCGGAACCTACGAGCAGTACTTC. Its protein is CAISESFPRFGTYEQYF.

The rearrangement links TRBV5-4 to TRBJ2-3, with D possibly matching TRBD2 (5 bases). V was trimmed by 4 bases and J by 0 bases, leaving 12 bases between them. The length of the CDR3 is 15 residues. Germline V lookup: CDR1 SGHNT, CDR2 YYREEE (reference sequence). The CDR3 loop reads CASSLIRGSTDTQYF. In DNA form, the CDR3 reads TGTGCCAGCAGCCTGATCCGGGGAAGCACAGATACGCAGTATTTT.

As DNA, the CDR3 is TGCGCCAGCGGGGGGGGAGGGGGTGAGCAGTTCTTC. Translation gives CASGGGGGEQFF. The chain employs TRBV4-1 and TRBJ2-1; D is possibly TRBD2 (7 bases). CDR3 size: 12 residues. Germline V CDR1 and CDR2: MGHRA, YSYEKL. The ends were cut back, 8 bases at V and 9 bases at J, with 14 bases in the middle.

The chain uses TRBV5-1 and TRBJ2-2; perhaps TRBD1 as D (5 bases). Trimming cost V 4 bases and J 2 bases, with 15 bases left between them. The length of the CDR3 is 16 residues. Germline V gene sequence: CDR1 SGHRS, CDR2 YFSETQ. CDR3 nucleotides: TGCGCCAGCAGCGTCCAGGGTCAAGCTAACACCGGGGAGCTGTTTTTT. This encodes CASSVQGQANTGELFF. The complete variable domain, with remaining parts taken from reference TRBV5-1 and TRBJ2-2, reads KAGVTQTPRYLIKTRGQQVTLSCSPISGHRSVSWYQQTPGQGLQFLFEYFSETQRNKGNFPGRFSGRQFSNSRSEMNVSTLELGDSALYLCASSVQGQANTGELFFGEGSRLTVL.

The chain combines TRBV27 with TRBJ2-7, with 9 bases identical to TRBD2. This CDR3 is 16 amino acids long. In germline, CDR1 is MNHEY, CDR2 SMNVEV (reference sequence). The V and J ends lost 4 bases and 4 bases, in that order; junction bases with no gene match: 11. The CDR3 DNA reads TGTGCCAGCAGTTCTAGGGATCTAGCGGGGTCATACGAGCAGTACGTC. It codes for CASSSRDLAGSYEQYV.

Here the CDR3 reads CASSLGGSETGELFF. DNA for the CDR3: TGCGCCAGCAGCTTGGGAGGTAGTGAGACCGGGGAGCTGTTTTTT. The chain joins TRBV5-1 to TRBJ2-2; unclear D gene. Trimming stripped 0 bases from V and 5 bases from J, with 11 bases between. Germline-derived CDR1 and CDR2 are SGHRS and YFSETQ. CDR3 length: 15 residues. The full variable domain, rest sourced from reference TRBV5-1 and TRBJ2-2, is KAGVTQTPRYLIKTRGQQVTLSCSPISGHRSVSWYQQTPGQGLQFLFEYFSETQRNKGNFPGRFSGRQFSNSRSEMNVSTLELGDSALYLCASSLGGSETGELFFGEGSRLTVL.